This is a list of T cell receptor beta chains from one sample in a study of blood T cell repertoires in COVID-19. Profiled with immunoSEQ multiplex PCR; TCRdb holds only in-frame clones, not every one. The repertoire holds about 150,000 clones, with more than 75% as singletons. Sequencing was carried out using peripheral blood. These receptors originate from a man aged 55 to 69 with active or convalescent COVID-19. The CDR3 runs from the conserved cysteine through the conserved F or W. A D gene is named only where the DNA matches it firmly. Clone size is stated in some rows and not others, as once, few, many or a class when expanded.

V: TRBV6-5
J: TRBJ2-7
size: .
D: .
DNA: TGTGCCAGCACGGTCTCAAACTACGAGCAGTACTTC
CDR3: CASTVSNYEQYF

V: TRBV28
J: TRBJ2-5
size: .
D: TRBD2
DNA: TGTGCCAGCAGTTCCCTAGCGGGAGGCCGGGAGACCCAGTACTTC
CDR3: CASSSLAGGRETQYF

V: TRBV30
J: TRBJ2-7
size: .
D: .
DNA: TGTGCCTGGGGGGGGCAGGGGGACTACGAGCAGTACTTC
CDR3: CAWGGQGDYEQYF

V: TRBV10-3
J: TRBJ1-4
size: .
D: .
DNA: TGTGCCATCAGCCCGACAGGCGAAAAACTGTTTTTT
CDR3: CAISPTGEKLFF

V: TRBV27
J: TRBJ2-7
size: .
D: .
DNA: TGTGCCAGCAGTTTCGTCGGGGTACAGGGTAGCTACGAGCAGTACTTC
CDR3: CASSFVGVQGSYEQYF

V: TRBV27
J: TRBJ1-5
size: .
D: .
DNA: TGTGCCAGCAGTTTCCAGGGTTGGGGCAATCAGCCCCAGCATTTT
CDR3: CASSFQGWGNQPQHF

V: TRBV19
J: TRBJ1-1
size: .
D: TRBD1
DNA: TGTGCCAGTAGTGCTGGGGACAGGGCAACTGAAGCTTTCTTT
CDR3: CASSAGDRATEAFF

V: TRBV28
J: TRBJ2-7
size: .
D: .
DNA: TGTGCCAGCAGTTTAGTGCTCCCGGGGGAGCAGTACTTC
CDR3: CASSLVLPGEQYF

V: TRBV7-2
J: TRBJ1-3
size: .
D: TRBD1
DNA: TGTGCCAGCAGCTTAGAACAGGGGCCTACCTCTGGAAACACCATATATTTT
CDR3: CASSLEQGPTSGNTIYF

V: TRBV18
J: TRBJ2-1
size: .
D: TRBD1
DNA: TGTGCCAGCTCTCCCGGGACAGGGAGGGATGAGCAGTTCTTC
CDR3: CASSPGTGRDEQFF

V: TRBV9
J: TRBJ2-7
size: .
D: TRBD2
DNA: TGTGCCAGCAGCGTAGGACTAGCGGGATCCGAGCAGTACTTC
CDR3: CASSVGLAGSEQYF

V: TRBV11-2
J: TRBJ1-1
size: .
D: .
DNA: TGTGCCAGCAGCTTGGGGGCGGCGAACACTGAAGCTTTCTTT
CDR3: CASSLGAANTEAFF

V: TRBV5-1
J: TRBJ1-1
size: .
D: .
DNA: TGCGCCAGCAGCTTGAGGGGCGGGGGCGCGTTAAGGACTGAAGCTTTCTTT
CDR3: CASSLRGGGALRTEAFF

V: TRBV15
J: TRBJ2-7
size: .
D: TRBD2
DNA: TGTGCCACCAGCGGCGCTAGCGGGATTCGTTACGAGCAGTACTTC
CDR3: CATSGASGIRYEQYF

V: TRBV14
J: TRBJ2-2
size: .
D: TRBD1
DNA: TGTGCCAGCCAGGGACAGCCTTACACCGGGGAGCTGTTTTTT
CDR3: CASQGQPYTGELFF

V: TRBV19
J: TRBJ1-1
size: .
D: .
DNA: TGTGCCAGTGTAAAGGGAGGGCTGAACACTGAAGCTTTCTTT
CDR3: CASVKGGLNTEAFF

V: TRBV7-3
J: TRBJ2-7
size: few
D: .
DNA: TGTGCCAGCAGCTTAGCCGGTACGGGCGAGCAGTACTTC
CDR3: CASSLAGTGEQYF

V: TRBV7-9
J: TRBJ2-5
size: .
D: TRBD1
DNA: TGTGCCAGCAAACCTCCCCGAGGGGGACAGGGTGATTTGGAGACCCAGTACTTC
CDR3: CASKPPRGGQGDLETQYF

V: TRBV10-3
J: TRBJ1-2
size: .
D: TRBD1
DNA: TGTGCCATCAGCCAAGGACAGGGGGTCTATGGCTACACCTTC
CDR3: CAISQGQGVYGYTF

V: TRBV5-1
J: TRBJ2-4
size: .
D: .
DNA: TGCGCCAGCAGGTTCACCGAGCCGTCGGGCATTCAGTACTTC
CDR3: CASRFTEPSGIQYF

V: TRBV7-9
J: TRBJ1-2
size: few
D: .
DNA: TGTGCCAGCAGCCTTCAGGCGGGGGCAGGTGGCTACACCTTC
CDR3: CASSLQAGAGGYTF

V: TRBV5-1
J: TRBJ1-3
size: .
D: .
DNA: TGCGCCAGCAGCTTGGGGGACACACGCTCTGGAAACACCATATATTTT
CDR3: CASSLGDTRSGNTIYF

V: TRBV18
J: TRBJ2-7
size: .
D: TRBD1
DNA: TGTGCCAGCTCACCACCGACAGGGACCTACGAGCAGTACTTC
CDR3: CASSPPTGTYEQYF

V: TRBV5-1
J: TRBJ2-2
size: .
D: .
DNA: TGCGCCAGCAGCGCGGGGAACACCGGGGAGCTGTTTTTT
CDR3: CASSAGNTGELFF

V: TRBV6-5
J: TRBJ2-3
size: .
D: .
DNA: TGTGCCAGCAGGGGACTGGCCAGCACAGATACGCAGTATTTT
CDR3: CASRGLASTDTQYF

V: TRBV30
J: TRBJ1-2
size: .
D: .
DNA: TGTGCCTGGAGTCCTACAAGGTTGGTTAGGAGTGGCTACACCTTC
CDR3: CAWSPTRLVRSGYTF

V: TRBV27
J: TRBJ1-1
size: few
D: .
DNA: TGTGCCAGCAGTTTATGGGAGGGACGGAACACTGAAGCTTTCTTT
CDR3: CASSLWEGRNTEAFF

V: TRBV10-3
J: TRBJ2-1
size: .
D: .
DNA: TGTGCCATTCGGGCCCCACTCAGCGGTGAGCAGTTCTTC
CDR3: CAIRAPLSGEQFF

V: TRBV19
J: TRBJ2-3
size: .
D: TRBD1
DNA: TGTGCCAGTGGAACAGGGGGCGCTTTATGGGCTGGCACAGATACGCAGTATTTT
CDR3: CASGTGGALWAGTDTQYF

V: TRBV7-2
J: TRBJ2-3
size: .
D: .
DNA: TGTGCCAGCAGCTTAGAGCGGGATACGCAGTATTTT
CDR3: CASSLERDTQYF

V: TRBV29-1
J: TRBJ2-2
size: few
D: TRBD2
DNA: TGCAGCGTTCCCACTAGCGGCCACACCGGGGAGCTGTTTTTT
CDR3: CSVPTSGHTGELFF

V: TRBV9
J: TRBJ1-2
size: many
D: .
DNA: TGTGCCAGCAGCGAAAGGGGCGGAGGCTACACCTTC
CDR3: CASSERGGGYTF

V: TRBV15
J: TRBJ2-3
size: few
D: .
DNA: TGTGCCACCAGCCGTGGGGCCAAGCCAGATACGCAGTATTTT
CDR3: CATSRGAKPDTQYF

V: TRBV18
J: TRBJ2-2
size: few
D: .
DNA: TGTGCCAGCTCAAGGGACTCGACGAACACCGGGGAGCTGTTTTTT
CDR3: CASSRDSTNTGELFF

V: TRBV11-3
J: TRBJ2-5
size: .
D: .
DNA: TGTGCCAGCAGCCGAGGCGGCGGAGAGACCCAGTACTTC
CDR3: CASSRGGGETQYF

V: TRBV6-2/TRBV6-3
J: TRBJ2-5
size: .
D: TRBD2
DNA: TGTGCCAGCAGTTACTCGAGTTGGCGGGAGGTGAAAGAGACCCAGTACTTC
CDR3: CASSYSSWREVKETQYF

V: TRBV18
J: TRBJ1-6
size: .
D: TRBD1
DNA: TGTGCCAGCTCCCCGACAGGGGTGGAGTCACCCCTCCACTTT
CDR3: CASSPTGVESPLHF

V: TRBV3-1/TRBV3-2
J: TRBJ1-2
size: .
D: .
DNA: TGTGCCAGCAGCCAACTGACAGGCACTTATAACTATGGCTACACCTTC
CDR3: CASSQLTGTYNYGYTF

V: TRBV10-3
J: TRBJ2-3
size: .
D: TRBD1
DNA: TGTGCCACCGAGACAGGGGACACAGATACGCAGTATTTT
CDR3: CATETGDTDTQYF

V: TRBV20-1
J: TRBJ2-1
size: .
D: TRBD2
DNA: TGCAGTGCTAGTGAACTAGCGGGAGTAGAGCAGTTCTTC
CDR3: CSASELAGVEQFF

V: TRBV2
J: TRBJ2-1
size: .
D: .
DNA: TGTGCCAGCAGTGGAGGCGGCGTGCATGAGCAGTTCTTC
CDR3: CASSGGGVHEQFF

V: TRBV20-1
J: TRBJ2-5
size: once
D: .
DNA: TGCAGTGCCGTACTAGCTACCCAGTACTTC
CDR3: CSAVLATQYF

V: TRBV11-2
J: TRBJ2-5
size: .
D: .
DNA: TGTGCCAGCAGCATCGGACTGGAGGAGACCCAGTACTTC
CDR3: CASSIGLEETQYF

V: TRBV9
J: TRBJ2-3
size: once
D: TRBD2
DNA: TGTGCCAGCAGCGTAGTTGGACTAGCGGGAGGTACGATGGGGTTAGATACGCAGTATTTT
CDR3: CASSVVGLAGGTMGLDTQYF

V: TRBV7-2
J: TRBJ1-4
size: .
D: .
DNA: TGTGCCAGCAGCCCCCAGGGTGTCGGTGAAAAACTGTTTTTT
CDR3: CASSPQGVGEKLFF

V: TRBV5-1
J: TRBJ2-3
size: .
D: .
DNA: TGCGCCAGCAGCCCCACAAACGGGGTTGGTACGCAGTATTTT
CDR3: CASSPTNGVGTQYF

V: TRBV7-2
J: TRBJ2-3
size: once
D: .
DNA: TGTGCCAGCAGCTTACTAACCTCGAACACAGATACGCAGTATTTT
CDR3: CASSLLTSNTDTQYF

V: TRBV9
J: TRBJ2-3
size: .
D: TRBD2
DNA: TGTGCCAGCAGCCCTCCCCTAGCGGGTCCCACAGATACGCAGTATTTT
CDR3: CASSPPLAGPTDTQYF

V: TRBV27
J: TRBJ2-1
size: .
D: .
DNA: TGTGCCAGCAGTACTAGGGGGAATGAGCAGTTCTTC
CDR3: CASSTRGNEQFF

V: TRBV5-1
J: TRBJ2-3
size: .
D: TRBD2
DNA: TGCGCCAGCAAGCGGGAGTTTAGTACAGATACGCAGTATTTT
CDR3: CASKREFSTDTQYF

V: TRBV28
J: TRBJ2-7
size: .
D: TRBD1
DNA: TGTGCCAGCAGCTTCGGAGGGACAGGGTACGAGCAGTACTTC
CDR3: CASSFGGTGYEQYF

V: TRBV24-1
J: TRBJ1-2
size: .
D: TRBD1
DNA: TGTGCCACCAGACAGGGGGCTAACTATGGCTACACCTTC
CDR3: CATRQGANYGYTF

V: TRBV18
J: TRBJ2-6
size: few
D: .
DNA: TGTGCCAGCTCCCTGCAGGGCTCTGGGGCCAACGTCCTGACTTTC
CDR3: CASSLQGSGANVLTF

V: TRBV5-1
J: TRBJ2-2
size: .
D: .
DNA: TGCGCCAGCAGCCCCAACGAGGGCAGGCCCGGGGAGCTGTTTTTT
CDR3: CASSPNEGRPGELFF

V: TRBV2
J: TRBJ2-7
size: .
D: .
DNA: TGTGCCAGCAGCGTCGACTGGTCTGGCGAGCAGTACTTC
CDR3: CASSVDWSGEQYF

V: TRBV11-3
J: TRBJ2-1
size: few
D: TRBD1
DNA: TGTGCCAGCAGCCGGGACAGGGGATCCTACAATGAGCAGTTCTTC
CDR3: CASSRDRGSYNEQFF

V: TRBV4-1
J: TRBJ2-7
size: .
D: .
DNA: TGCGCCAGCAGCCTTGGGGGGGGCGACGAGCAGTACTTC
CDR3: CASSLGGGDEQYF

V: TRBV2
J: TRBJ2-7
size: .
D: TRBD2
DNA: TGTGCCAGCAGTATGGGCGGGGGTAAAGTCTACGAGCAGTACTTC
CDR3: CASSMGGGKVYEQYF

V: TRBV2
J: TRBJ2-2
size: .
D: TRBD2
DNA: TGTGCCAGCAGTGGGACTAGCGGGAGAACCGGGGAGCTGTTTTTT
CDR3: CASSGTSGRTGELFF

V: TRBV5-6
J: TRBJ2-7
size: .
D: .
DNA: TGTGCCAGCAGCGGATACCGGGACTTGCCCCTTGAGCAGTACTTC
CDR3: CASSGYRDLPLEQYF